Given below is one T cell receptor (beta chain) in context. It lacks a known antigen. Within one base of it there is no much larger clone, and no base qualities were kept. The cohort consisted of 666 healthy bone marrow donors. At the time of sampling, every cohort member was nominally healthy, though immune exposures that went unrecorded were likely present. The donor tested CMV seropositive, placing the donor among the 250 to 300 seropositive members of the cohort. A peripheral blood sample was provided by each donor, and peripheral blood mononuclear cells were used for TCR beta sequencing. The Qiagen DNeasy Blood Extraction Kit was used to extract genomic DNA from the blood cell samples. The library was prepared using the immunoSEQ multiplex PCR assay. For the multiplex PCR, a mixture combining 60 forward primers for TCR Vbeta segments and 13 reverse primers for TCR Jbeta segments was used. The CDR3 region of rearranged TCR beta genes was amplified from genomic DNA with a multiplex PCR assay. On the Illumina HiSeq System, the amplified TCR beta libraries were sequenced as 87-base-pair reads. The original pipeline was this. A later analysis tallied 75 million to 95 million unique TCR beta chains across the 550 to 850 repertoires, and around 10 million of those chains were shared by two or more donors. To remove PCR and sequencing errors, raw reads were error-corrected and collapsed into unique sequences using a nearest-neighbor algorithm that merged closely related sequences. V, D and J gene segments were assigned by aligning CDR3 sequences to IMGT reference sequences. Each retained sequence needed at least a six-nucleotide match to both a V gene segment and a J gene segment. Rearrangements were classified as productive when the CDR3 lacked stop codons and remained in frame with V and J, and all other rearrangements were classified as non-productive. CDR3 was defined according to IMGT convention as the region running from the second conserved V-encoded cysteine to the conserved J-encoded phenylalanine. The earlier analysis of roughly 590 of the donors excluded sequences that lacked an unambiguous match to a single V gene segment. In an earlier analysis of 450 to 700 of the donors, V segments were called functional above 56.7% productive rearrangements and were called segregating when the between-donor standard deviation exceeded 5%. A statistical classification framework was developed to diagnose cytomegalovirus status using the catalog of TCR beta chain sequences. In a later analysis, TCR nucleotide sequences were compared against IMGT/GENE-DB human TR gene sequences so that V and J genes could be assigned. The TCRdist pipeline was used in a later analysis to assign CDR3 sequences and most-parsimonious VDJ recombination scenarios. In a later analysis, each TCR beta chain was defined by its CDR3 amino acid sequence together with its V-gene family, and reads without a unique V-gene family were excluded. A later analysis removed several hundred highly shared, low-generation-probability nucleotide sequences to deal with suspected cross-contamination and a sequencing artifact. A later analysis calculated a clonal expansion index for each public chain from normalized within-repertoire ranks of inferred template counts. Generation probabilities in a later analysis came from a VDJ recombination model fitted to out-of-frame rearrangements, and those results were checked against IGoR. In a later analysis, hypergeometric tests were used to score TCR-TCR, TCR-HLA and TCR-CMV co-occurrence, with a repertoire-size bias correction applied to TCR pairs. False discovery rates were estimated in a later analysis by permuting HLA or CMV assignments 20 times. In a later analysis, co-occurring TCRs were grouped using DBSCAN, with TCRdist sequence similarity added in when clustering inside HLA-allele-positive subsets. Co-occurrence clustering excluded repertoires with fewer than 30,000 or more than 120,000 public chains, plus five with anomalous nucleotide sharing. Held by TCRdb, this immuneACCESS table contains in-frame sequences only and omits some clones. Under half of the omission traces to an unresolved V gene where checked; the cause of the rest is unknown. V, J and clone size were drawn from that table, and D and trimming were deduced from the DNA. Recorded for this sample are approximately 160,000 clones; 77% of them occurred a single time. The ten largest clonotypes hold about 1.5% of the sample.

The record originates from a study of cytomegalovirus exposure and HLA in healthy donors (dated by TCRdb to about 2017). In terms of the full investigation: According to an earlier analysis of 587 of the donors, roughly 180 million T cells yielded 120 million or so unique TCR beta sequences and 250 to 350 Gb of sequence data. An early release that covered some 630 HLA-typed donors contained approximately 300 gigabases of sequencing data and around 80 million unique TCR sequences. Among the roughly 400 genotyped donors, approximately 77% belonged to the genetic ancestry cluster associated with self-reported Caucasian donors. The study aimed to test whether cataloging public T cell receptors could reveal signatures of past pathogen exposure. Using immunosequencing, the study profiled T cell repertoires from 500 to 800 subjects and related those repertoires to cytomegalovirus serostatus. Along with the roughly 700-subject first cohort, a separate validation cohort of some 130 different subjects was used. High-throughput TCR immunosequencing, statistical association of individual TCRs with disease status, and machine learning were combined to predict cytomegalovirus infection status. In a later analysis, previously published TCR beta repertoires from 666 donors were re-analyzed and high-resolution HLA genotyping was added so that TCR occurrence patterns could be studied. Rather than drawing on any new phenotypic data, the later analysis identified candidate immune exposures from TCR beta sequences and the way those sequences occurred across donors. An earlier analysis of fewer than 700 of the donors applied high-throughput TCR beta sequencing to assess whether each TCR beta V gene segment acted as functional or pseudogenic. Donor age, sex, ethnicity and CMV serostatus were compiled together with the repertoire data. A later genetic analysis used genome-wide SNP genotypes for 398 of the 666 donors, treating that subset as a discovery cohort. Every discovery cohort repertoire had been produced on one sequencing platform. Class I and class II HLA loci were covered by the typing at four-digit resolution. The number of typed donors differed by locus: about 629-630 for A, B, C, DRB1 and DQB1; approximately 530 for DQA1; around 580 for DPA1; and some 430 for DPB1. Because of strong linkage in the cohort, roughly five DR-DQ haplotypes were treated as single units for association and clustering. Across about 380 genotyped donors of the cohort, an average of about 250,000 unique TCR beta nucleotide sequences per donor were sequenced, and roughly 17% of those sequences were non-productive.

V lost 3 bases and J lost 2 bases, and the count of bases not matched to a germline gene is 9. For CDR1 and CDR2, the germline V gene lists LGHNA and YSLEER. The CDR3 spans 17 residues, from the cysteine through the phenylalanine. Only CDR3 DNA is held: 51 bases, read in frame from base 1. What the research found in general, with its limitations: Presence/absence analyses assumed roughly uniform sequencing depth across donors, an assumption that may not hold. A further reported finding was that TCR beta sequences accurately predicted the HLA-A and HLA-B alleles for most subjects in the first cohort. The only immune exposure information available for the cohort was CMV serostatus. Most TCR sequences were observed very rarely across donors, whereas some public TCRs were present in many individuals. Cytomegalovirus status was reported to be diagnosed by the classifier with high specificity and sensitivity in both the original and validation cohorts. In a later analysis, HLA-associated TCR beta chains were found to be more clonally expanded and to have lower generation probabilities than equally common non-associated chains. Specific HLA alleles were associated with around 18,000 TCR beta sequences at a false discovery rate of 0.05 in a later analysis. Assigning TCR associations to individual alleles was difficult when HLA alleles, especially DR and DQ, strongly co-occurred. In a later genetic analysis, fewer N-insertions in productive TCRs were reported among donors in an Asian-associated ancestry cluster than the roughly 640-donor mean. In a later genetic analysis, a missense DCLRE1C variant was associated with V-gene and J-gene trimming of TCR beta chains, and the association was replicated in an independent cohort. A group of highly shared sequence variants was considered likely to be a technical artifact of the sequencing pipeline. Only TCR beta chains were sequenced in this cohort, and the absence of alpha or paired-chain data limited detectable features. Because some donors lacked HLA typing at each locus, the association tests relied only on the typed subset. Correlated functional status among segregating V segments might be attributable to linkage disequilibrium, but an unknown experimental factor could not be ruled out. In a later analysis, several top co-occurrence clusters were reported to appear linked to parvovirus B19, influenza, CMV and Epstein-Barr virus. An earlier analysis of roughly 570 of the donors showed that most TCR beta V segments appeared in productive rearrangements either about 87% or about 30% of the time, which broadly matched IMGT annotations. In vitro tests confirmed that a few of the cytomegalovirus-associated TCR beta chains recognize cytomegalovirus antigens. The study gave a list of 150 to 200 TCR beta chains associated with cytomegalovirus. The authors suggested that the approach could potentially be extended to other disease states and immunological phenotypes. Because counts were too low, more than 15 rarely observed V segments, including chromosome 9 orphons, were left out of the earlier analysis of some 640 of the donors. Some IMGT-functional V segments, including TRBV6-2 and TRBV6-3, could not be distinguished by the 87-base-pair reads and were therefore excluded. According to a later analysis, most CMV-associated TCR beta chains appeared to be HLA-restricted, and the HLA associations seemed to be driven largely by CMV exposure. According to a later analysis, TCR association rates differed among HLA loci, with DRB1 alleles showing the most associated TCRs and HLA-C alleles showing the fewest.

Sequenced input: PBMCs. This clonotype originated in a woman between 25 and 40 years old in good health and CMV-seropositive. The rearranged chain carries TRBV4-3 and TRBJ2-3, with 9 middle bases fitting TRBD1. The nucleotide sequence is TGCGCCAGCAGCCACCCGGACAGGGGTAACTCCACAGATACGCAGTATTTT. Its protein reads: CASSHPDRGNSTDTQYF.